The next 21 T cell receptor beta chains were all read from a single sample in a study of blood T cells in healthy people across ages. The second PCR ran about 6 to 12 cycles with a sample-barcoded 5' primer and J-beta primers. TCRdb re-called the 5' RACE reads through MiXCR, storing one row per CDR3 protein. The sample lists hundreds of thousands of distinct CDR3 sequences, over 40% occurring once. The sequenced material came from blood. The receptors stem from a woman over 75 in good health.

This chain connects TRBV5-1 to TRBJ2-3, with TRBD1 matching 8 bases. Germline loops: CDR1 SGHRS, CDR2 YFSETQ. Trimming removed 6 bases from V and 9 bases from J; junction bases left unmatched: 6. This CDR3 comprises 12 residues. Written as DNA, the CDR3 is TGCGCCAGCATCTCAGACAGGGGAACGCAGTATTTT. Its translation is CASISDRGTQYF.

A note on this clonotype: A much larger clonotype is one base distant, so this may be a read error. The chain employs TRBV15 and TRBJ2-7; a weak D match, TRBD1 (5 bases). The CDR3 runs to 13 residues. Per germline, CDR1 LNHNV and CDR2 YYDKDF (reference sequence). CDR3 amino acids: CAASRVISYEQYF. CDR3 nucleotide sequence: TGTGCCGCCAGCAGGGTAATTTCCTACGAGCAGTACTTC.

The gene calls are TRBV7-2 and TRBJ2-5; D is perhaps TRBD1 or TRBD2 (5 bases each). Trimming removed 4 bases from V and 12 bases from J, with 15 bases in between. CDR1 SGHTA and CDR2 FQGNSA come from the germline V gene. This CDR3 has 12 residues. CDR3 coding DNA: TGTGCCAGCAGCTCCTCCGGGACCCGAAAGTACTTC. Translated, it gives CASSSSGTRKYF.

This clonotype turned up a few times. The genes are TRBV18 and TRBJ2-3; either TRBD1 or TRBD2 may fit D (5 bases each). V was shortened by 0 bases and J by 4 bases, with 8 bases between the two germline ends. The CDR3 loop spans 14 amino acids. The V gene's germline CDR1 is KGHSH and CDR2 LQKENI. The CDR3 nucleotides are TGTGCCAGCTCACCACCGGGGGAACCAGATACGCAGTATTTT. Amino acid sequence: CASSPPGEPDTQYF.

The chain uses TRBV14 and TRBJ1-6, with a possible D match to TRBD1 (5 bases). Trimming cost V 4 bases and J 9 bases, with 16 bases left between them. The germline CDR1 and CDR2 sequences are SGHDN and FVKESK. This CDR3 is built from 15 residues. The CDR3 loop is CASSPGLSGSSPLHF. CDR3 coding DNA: TGTGCCAGCAGCCCGGGACTAAGTGGTAGTTCACCCCTCCACTTT. Supplemented by reference TRBV14 and TRBJ1-6, the full variable domain reads EAGVTQFPSHSVIEKGQTVTLRCDPISGHDNLYWYRRVMGKEIKFLLHFVKESKQDESGMPNNRFLAERTGGTYSTLKVQPAELEDSGVYFCASSPGLSGSSPLHFGNGTRLTVT.

This clonotype was seen repeatedly, ten times or more. The chain carries TRBV20-1 and TRBJ2-7, with 8 bases that match TRBD2. The CDR3 is 14 residues long. Germline CDR1 is DFQATT and CDR2 is SNEGSKA (reference sequence). V gave up 1 base and J gave up 2 bases; unmatched junction bases: 4. CDR3 sequence: CSARAPSGPYEQYF. CDR3 sequence (DNA): TGCAGTGCTAGAGCCCCTAGCGGGCCCTACGAGCAGTACTTC.

The V call is TRBV18, the J call TRBJ2-7; TRBD1 aligns across 7 bases. The last part of the DNA fits TRBJ2-5 better; the J call may be wrong. CDR1 and CDR2 from the germline V gene are KGHSH and LQKENI. This CDR3 is built from 14 residues. The CDR3 here is CASSPETGPETQYF. The CDR3 nucleotides are TGTGCCAGCTCACCCGAGACAGGGCCGGAGACCCAGTACTTC.

There are many counts of this clonotype. The chain employs TRBV3-1 and TRBJ2-1, with unresolved D. V gave up 2 bases and J gave up 4 bases, with 12 bases separating them. CDR1 and CDR2 from the germline V gene are LGHDT and YNNKEL (reference sequence). CDR3 length: 15 residues. The DNA for the CDR3 is TGTGCCAGCAGCCAATGGGCGGACGATTACAATGAGCAGTTCTTC. Translating gives CASSQWADDYNEQFF.

This chain joins TRBV29-1 and TRBJ2-1; TRBD1 might be the D (6 bases). The DNA end lines up better with TRBJ2-7; the J call may be wrong. Germline V gene data show CDR1 as SQVTM and CDR2 as ANQGSEA. The CDR3 length is 15 residues. The chain's CDR3 is CSVEAGRGSYNEQYF. The DNA of the CDR3 is TGCAGCGTTGAAGCGGGCAGGGGATCCTACAATGAGCAGTACTTC.

Written as DNA, the CDR3 is TGTGCCAGCAGCTTATCTATCCTTCGTATGAACACTGAAGCTTTCTTT. Protein product: CASSLSILRMNTEAFF. The rearrangement links TRBV7-2 to TRBJ1-1; no reliable D call. Germline values: CDR1 SGHTA, CDR2 FQGNSA. This CDR3 region has 16 residues. V lost 2 bases to trimming and J lost 0 bases, with 13 bases between them.

This clonotype has only a few counts. The gene calls are TRBV5-1 and TRBJ1-5; tentatively, D is TRBD1 (6 bases). This CDR3 region has 14 residues. V shed 4 bases and J shed 4 bases, with 12 bases lying between them. The germline V gene encodes CDR1 SGHRS and CDR2 YFSETQ. The CDR3 loop reads CASSQGTSNQPQHF. The CDR3 DNA is TGCGCCAGCAGCCAAGGGACAAGTAATCAGCCCCAGCATTTT.

The chain uses TRBV4-1 and TRBJ2-7; possible D gene TRBD2, 6 bases. The V gene's germline CDR1 is MGHRA and CDR2 YSYEKL. Trimming cost V 0 bases and J 2 bases, with 17 bases left between them. The CDR3 covers 17 residues. CDR3 nucleotide sequence: TGCGCCAGCAGCCAAGAATGGGGGGAGAGACGGGCCTACGAGCAGTACTTC. Its translation is CASSQEWGERRAYEQYF.

The chain links TRBV18 to TRBJ1-1, with D tentatively TRBD1 (6 bases). The length of the CDR3 is 17 residues. Looked up from germline, CDR1 is KGHSH and CDR2 is LQKENI. With 3 bases removed from V and 0 bases from J, the gap between germline ends came to 17 bases. The DNA of the CDR3 is TGTGCCAGCTCACCGGGAACCGGGACAAAGATGAACACTGAAGCTTTCTTT. Encoded protein: CASSPGTGTKMNTEAFF.

This clonotype was seen a few times. The genes are TRBV7-3 and TRBJ2-7, with TRBD2 identical over 9 bases. V shed 6 bases, J shed 5 bases, and the junction held 11 bases outside the gene matches. CDR3 size: 15 residues. CDR1 is SGHTA, CDR2 FQGTGA, per germline. CDR3 in DNA: TGTGCCAGCAGACGGTCAGGACTAGCGAACGACGAGCAGTACTTC. Encoded protein: CASRRSGLANDEQYF.

The genes are TRBV5-4 and TRBJ2-3; no reliable D call. With 4 bases removed from V and 4 bases from J, the gap between germline ends came to 13 bases. Germline CDR1 SGHNT, CDR2 YYREEE (reference sequence). The CDR3 sequence is 14 residues long. The DNA of the CDR3 is TGTGCCAGCAGCCATGTGTCAGCCCCAGATACGCAGTATTTT. This gives the protein CASSHVSAPDTQYF.

This clonotype has more than one count but fewer than ten. A much larger clone is a single base away; this may be a read error. This chain joins TRBV5-5 and TRBJ2-3; D ambiguous. Germline V lookup: CDR1 SGHKS, CDR2 YYEKEE (reference sequence). Between the trimmed V and J ends, which lost 0 bases and 2 bases, there was a span of 7 bases. There are 14 residues in the CDR3. The CDR3 loop is CASSLGVNTDTQYF. CDR3 in DNA: TGTGCCAGCAGCTTGGGGGTAAACACAGATACGCAGTATTTT.

Comments on this clonotype: A much larger clone lies one base from this, so it may be a read error. The CDR3 sequence: CASSRGQHSGNTIYF. Written as DNA, the CDR3 is TGTGCCAGCAGCCGCGGACAGCACTCTGGAAACACCATATATTTT. The chain couples TRBV7-9 to TRBJ1-3, with a weak D call TRBD1 (6 bases). In germline, CDR1 is SEHNR, CDR2 FQNEAQ (reference sequence). The CDR3 length is 15 residues. Trimming cost V 5 bases and J 0 bases, with 11 bases left between them.

Ten or more counts support this clonotype. The chain has TRBV29-1 and TRBJ1-1; TRBD1 aligns across 8 bases. CDR1 and CDR2 from the germline V gene are SQVTM and ANQGSEA. This CDR3 is built from 15 residues. The V segment lost 7 bases and the J segment 2 bases; nucleotides outside the gene matches: 12. CDR3 loop: CSETRLTGVNTEAFF. In nucleotides, the CDR3 is TGCAGCGAAACCAGATTGACAGGGGTTAACACTGAAGCTTTCTTT. The full variable domain, in which reference TRBV29-1 and TRBJ1-1 provide the parts outside the CDR3, is SAVISQKPSRDICQRGTSLTIQCQVDSQVTMMFWYRQQPGQSLTLIATANQGSEATYESGFVIDKFPISRPNLTFSTLTVSNMSPEDSSIYLCSETRLTGVNTEAFFGQGTRLTVV.

The chain links TRBV4-1 to TRBJ2-1; TRBD2 matches at 10 bases. From germline, CDR1 is MGHRA and CDR2 YSYEKL. The CDR3 is made up of 17 amino acids. Unmatched junction bases numbered 10, after V lost 1 base and J lost 7 bases. The CDR3 sequence: CASSQVGSSGGYNEQFF. The CDR3 nucleotides read TGCGCCAGCAGCCAAGTTGGATCTAGCGGGGGTTATAATGAGCAGTTCTTC.

The chain uses TRBV5-1 and TRBJ2-7, with D hard to call. CDR3 size: 15 residues. V lost 2 bases and J lost 0, with 12 bases in between. Germline V gene data show CDR1 as SGHRS and CDR2 as YFSETQ. Here the CDR3 reads CASSLATAYSYEQYF. DNA for the CDR3: TGCGCCAGCAGCTTAGCCACAGCGTACTCCTACGAGCAGTACTTC.

The chain has TRBV11-2 and TRBJ2-1; 10 bases match TRBD2. The end of the DNA is better explained by TRBJ2-7, so the J call may be wrong. Germline loops: CDR1 SGHAT, CDR2 FQNNGV. This CDR3 is 20 amino acids long. Written as DNA, the CDR3 is TGTGCCAGCAGCCCGGGAGGGACTAGCGCCGGCAAACCTTCCTACAATGAGCAGTACTTC. Protein product: CASSPGGTSAGKPSYNEQYF.